This T cell receptor (beta chain) was observed in a study of T cells in Graves' hyperthyroidism and ophthalmopathy. Many counts were recorded for this clonotype. What was amplified from RNA transcripts were TCR beta CDR3 regions. The HTBI primer set served for first-round RT-PCR of the TCR CDR3. Each CDR3 protein is one row after TCRdb ran MiXCR on the multiplex PCR reads. Found here are 350,000 to 400,000 distinct CDR3 sequences, roughly 14% of them singletons; the top ten hold approximately 9.9%. CDR3 length equals 14 residues. Trimming stripped 3 bases from V and 5 bases from J, with 16 bases between. Germline V gene sequence: CDR1 GTSNPN, CDR2 SVGIG (reference sequence).

This TCR derives from a woman aged 60-75 years with Graves' hyperthyroidism. V gene TRBV30 combines with J gene TRBJ1-1; D might be TRBD1 (6 bases). Material: blood. This CDR3 reads CAWSQGPVFTEAFF. The CDR3 DNA sequence: TGTGCCTGGAGCCAGGGGCCCGTCTTTACTGAAGCTTTCTTT.